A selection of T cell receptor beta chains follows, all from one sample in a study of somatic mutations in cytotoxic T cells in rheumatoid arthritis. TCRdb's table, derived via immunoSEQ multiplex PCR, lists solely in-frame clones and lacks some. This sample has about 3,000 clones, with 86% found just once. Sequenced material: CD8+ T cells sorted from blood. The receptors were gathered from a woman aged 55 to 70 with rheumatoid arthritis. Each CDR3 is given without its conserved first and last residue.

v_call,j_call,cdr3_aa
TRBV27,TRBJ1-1,ASLKQVGRNTEAF
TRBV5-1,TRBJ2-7,ASSLGRQGWDEQY
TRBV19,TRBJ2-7,ASSLRLGEDEVRYEQY
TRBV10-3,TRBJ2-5,AISESLGGPVPLPGETQY
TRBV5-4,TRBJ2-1,ASSAIHHEQF
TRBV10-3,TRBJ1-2,AISDEPTGGGNYGYT
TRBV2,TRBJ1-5,ASSLIGPQH
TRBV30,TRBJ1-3,AWSLEGSGNTIY
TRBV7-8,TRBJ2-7,ASSAGPPSEQY
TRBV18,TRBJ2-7,ASSPKDGTGSYEQY
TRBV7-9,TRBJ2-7,ASGSTRDSQSYEQY
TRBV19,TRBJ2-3,ASSIDPAAGGTDTQY
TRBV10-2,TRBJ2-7,ASSESGHYEQY
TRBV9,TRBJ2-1,ASSVGSGNEQF
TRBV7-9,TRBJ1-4,ASSVYQQRSEKLF
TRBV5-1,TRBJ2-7,ASSPWDRVDEQY
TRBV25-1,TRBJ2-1,ASSDGVAGGSYNEQF
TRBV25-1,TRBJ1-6,ASRADRGSSYNSPLH